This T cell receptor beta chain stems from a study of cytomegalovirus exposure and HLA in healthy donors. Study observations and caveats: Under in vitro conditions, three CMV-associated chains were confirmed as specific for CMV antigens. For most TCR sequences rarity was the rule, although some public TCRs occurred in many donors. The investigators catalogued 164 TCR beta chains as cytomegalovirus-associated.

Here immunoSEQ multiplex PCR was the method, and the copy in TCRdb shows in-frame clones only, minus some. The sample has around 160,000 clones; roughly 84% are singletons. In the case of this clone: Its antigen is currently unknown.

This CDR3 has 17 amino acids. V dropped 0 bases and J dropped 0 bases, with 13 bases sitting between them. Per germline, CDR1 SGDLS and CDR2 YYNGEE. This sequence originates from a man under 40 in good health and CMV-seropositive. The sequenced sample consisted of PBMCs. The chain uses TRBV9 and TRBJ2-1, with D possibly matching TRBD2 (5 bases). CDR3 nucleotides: TGTGCCAGCAGCGTAGAGGCACTAGGGAGCTCCTACAATGAGCAGTTCTTC. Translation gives CASSVEALGSSYNEQFF.